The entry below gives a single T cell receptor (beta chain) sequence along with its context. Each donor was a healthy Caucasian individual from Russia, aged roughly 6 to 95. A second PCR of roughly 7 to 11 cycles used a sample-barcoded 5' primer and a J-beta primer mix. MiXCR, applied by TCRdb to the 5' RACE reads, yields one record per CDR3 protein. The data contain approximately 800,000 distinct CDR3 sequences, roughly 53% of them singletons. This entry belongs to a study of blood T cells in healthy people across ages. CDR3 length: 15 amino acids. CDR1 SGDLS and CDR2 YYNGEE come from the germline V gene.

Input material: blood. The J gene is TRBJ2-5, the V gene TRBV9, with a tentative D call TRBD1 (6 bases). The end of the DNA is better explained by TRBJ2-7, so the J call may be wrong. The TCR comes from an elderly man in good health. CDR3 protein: CASSPQTGGPCEQYF. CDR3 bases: TGTGCCAGCAGCCCGCAGACAGGCGGGCCCTGCGAGCAGTACTTC.